The 4 T cell receptor beta chains below come from one sample, sequenced in a study of T cells in women clearing cervical HPV infection. The table came from immunoSEQ multiplex PCR; TCRdb's copy has only in-frame clones and leaves some out. The listing contains approximately 41,000 clones. Sequencing used blood buffy coat. These receptors all stem from a woman between 18 and 69 years old with a cervical HPV16 infection that either progressed to CIN3+ or cleared (not recorded which).

For this clone: The read halts 3 residues ahead of the CDR3 end, with the missing end drawn from the germline J gene. This sequence joins TRBV20-1 and TRBJ1-1; TRBD1 aligns across 8 bases. Germline lookup yields CDR1 DFQATT and CDR2 SNEGSKA (reference sequence). The V and J ends lost 5 bases and 1 base, in that order; junction bases with no gene match: 6. The CDR3 has 14 amino acids. The CDR3 DNA, read in part, is TGCAGTGCTCGGCAGGGGGCACCGAACACTGAA. Translation gives CSARQGAPNTE. In full, the CDR3 is CSARQGAPNTEAFF.

Turning to this clone: With the read ending 3 residues before the CDR3 end, the germline J gene is used to fill in that end. This chain joins TRBV18 and TRBJ2-4, with D possibly matching TRBD2 (6 bases). The CDR3 has 12 residues. Germline V CDR1 and CDR2: KGHSH, LQKENI. The part of the CDR3 DNA that was read is TGTGCCAGCTCACAGGATGAGCGGGCT. Translation gives CASSQDERA. The full CDR3 protein reads CASSQDERAQYF.

Concerning this clone itself: From the germline J gene comes the end of the CDR3, since the read stops 3 residues before it. The rearrangement joins TRBV28 to TRBJ2-7, with D tentatively TRBD2 (6 bases). The CDR3 has 16 residues. The V end lost 3 bases, the J end lost 0 bases, and 15 bases lay between the germline ends. Germline V gene data show CDR1 as MDHEN and CDR2 as SYDVKM. Incomplete CDR3 DNA: TGTGCCAGCAGTTTGGGGAGCGGGCCTAGCTCCTACGAG. It codes for CASSLGSGPSSYE. The CDR3, in full, reads CASSLGSGPSSYEQYF. Drawing the rest from reference TRBV28 and TRBJ2-7, the complete variable domain is DVKVTQSSRYLVKRTGEKVFLECVQDMDHENMFWYRQDPGLGLRLIYFSYDVKMKEKGDIPEGYSVSREKKERFSLILESASTNQTSMYLCASSLGSGPSSYEQYFGPGTRLTVT.

Worth noting for this clone: The read terminates 3 residues before the CDR3 end, so the remaining end is supplied by the germline J gene. The chain has TRBV11-3 and TRBJ2-5; a possible D gene is TRBD2 (5 bases). The germline V and J ends were trimmed by 5 bases and 1 base, with 8 bases remaining between them. Germline V CDR1 and CDR2: SGHNT, YENEEA. The CDR3 extends over 13 amino acids. CDR3 sequence reads: CASSASPQETQYF. The sequenced CDR3 bases are TGTGCCAGCAGCGCTAGCCCCCAAGAGACC.